The rows below give T cell receptor beta chains drawn from one sample of a study of T cells after yellow fever vaccination. MiXCR, run by TCRdb on the 5' RACE reads, gives a single entry per CDR3 protein. The sample has some 600,000 distinct CDR3 sequences, around 12% seen once. The source material was PBMCs, sampled on the day of the yellow fever booster vaccination. The receptors were sampled from a man aged 30 to 39 who received the YFV17D yellow fever vaccine. CDR3s include the opening cysteine and the closing phenylalanine or tryptophan. The D gene is left open where the match is weak. The listing skips clone size in some rows; elsewhere it reads once, few, many or a size class.

abundance: few
v_gene: TRBV20-1
j_gene: TRBJ2-7
d_gene: -
CDR3aa: CSARDIHEQYF
CDR3nt: TGCAGTGCTAGAGATATTCACGAGCAGTACTTC

abundance: many
v_gene: TRBV11-2
j_gene: TRBJ2-2
d_gene: -
CDR3aa: CASSLDIGHGELFF
CDR3nt: TGTGCCAGCAGCTTAGATATCGGCCACGGGGAGCTGTTTTTT

abundance: few
v_gene: TRBV24-1
j_gene: TRBJ1-5
d_gene: -
CDR3aa: CATSTQDNNQPQHF
CDR3nt: TGTGCCACCAGTACCCAGGATAACAATCAGCCCCAGCATTTT

abundance: -
v_gene: TRBV5-4
j_gene: TRBJ2-3
d_gene: -
CDR3aa: CASSLVGLFGGGTDTQYF
CDR3nt: TGTGCCAGCAGCTTAGTTGGTTTGTTCGGTGGAGGCACAGATACGCAGTATTTT

abundance: -
v_gene: TRBV27
j_gene: TRBJ2-7
d_gene: TRBD2
CDR3aa: CASSLGGSGSSYEQYF
CDR3nt: TGTGCCAGCAGTTTAGGGGGTAGCGGGAGCTCCTACGAGCAGTACTTC

abundance: few
v_gene: TRBV4-3
j_gene: TRBJ2-7
d_gene: -
CDR3aa: CASSQESVAGHEQYF
CDR3nt: TGCGCCAGCAGCCAAGAGAGTGTGGCAGGCCACGAGCAGTACTTC

abundance: -
v_gene: TRBV5-1
j_gene: TRBJ1-1
d_gene: -
CDR3aa: CASSVSIMGERAFF
CDR3nt: TGCGCCAGCAGCGTCAGTATAATGGGTGAACGGGCTTTCTTT

abundance: few
v_gene: TRBV7-9
j_gene: TRBJ1-2
d_gene: -
CDR3aa: CASSSASSNYGYTF
CDR3nt: TGTGCCAGCAGCTCAGCTTCATCTAACTATGGCTACACCTTC

abundance: many
v_gene: TRBV12-3/TRBV12-4
j_gene: TRBJ2-5
d_gene: -
CDR3aa: CASSTHEHPWYF
CDR3nt: TGTGCCAGCAGCACCCATGAGCATCCGTGGTACTTC

abundance: -
v_gene: TRBV7-2
j_gene: TRBJ1-1
d_gene: -
CDR3aa: CASSPLGGTEAFF
CDR3nt: TGTGCCAGCAGCCCACTGGGGGGCACTGAAGCTTTCTTT

abundance: many
v_gene: TRBV5-6
j_gene: TRBJ1-2
d_gene: -
CDR3aa: CASSPLGREGAEGYTF
CDR3nt: TGTGCCAGCAGCCCCCTGGGCCGGGAGGGCGCGGAAGGCTACACCTTC